The 8 T cell receptor beta chains reported below all come from one sample, sequenced in a study of neurological immune-mediated disorders. TCRdb analysed the 5' RACE reads with MiXCR anew, one entry per CDR3 protein. This sample has approximately 50,000 distinct CDR3 sequences, with 10% found just once. Sequencing was carried out using PBMCs. Source of these receptors: a man between 65 and 80 years old with HTLV-1-associated myelopathy (HAM/TSP).

This clonotype was picked up many times. A read error may account for a junction end that differs from germline. The chain combines TRBV12-3 or TRBV12-4 with TRBJ2-3; possible D gene TRBD2, 6 bases. The CDR3 is 14 amino acids. The DNA for the CDR3 is TGTGCCAGTAGTTTGGAGGGGCGAGCAGATACGCAGTATTTT. It is translated as CASSLEGRADTQYF.

This clonotype was seen repeatedly, ten times or more. The chain links TRBV6-2 or TRBV6-3 to TRBJ1-5, with a weak D call TRBD1 (6 bases). Germline V lookup: CDR1 MNHEY, CDR2 SVGEGT. The CDR3 runs 15 residues. V was clipped by 0 bases and J by 6 bases, with 12 bases between them. The CDR3 reads CASSYSSRGGQPQHF. In nucleotides, the CDR3 is TGTGCCAGCAGTTACTCGAGCAGGGGAGGTCAGCCCCAGCATTTT.

This clonotype was counted at least ten times. The J gene is TRBJ2-3, the V gene TRBV4-3, with 14 bases aligning to TRBD2. CDR1 is LGHNA and CDR2 is YSLEER in the germline V gene. CDR3 length equals 15 residues. V shed 4 bases, J shed 10 bases, and the junction held 7 bases outside the gene matches. CDR3 residues: CASSRGLAGVGAQYF. The CDR3 coding sequence is TGCGCCAGCAGCCGGGGACTAGCGGGGGTTGGGGCGCAGTATTTT.

This chain uses TRBV5-1 with TRBJ1-1; a weak D match, TRBD1 (5 bases). Germline CDR1 is SGHRS and CDR2 is YFSETQ. Trimming left V 0 bases short and J 1 base short, with 10 bases between. This CDR3 spans 15 amino acids. The CDR3 region has the DNA TGCGCCAGCAGCTTGGGAAGCGGGGGGAACACTGAAGCTTTCTTT. It is translated as CASSLGSGGNTEAFF.

This clonotype was recorded at least ten times. V is TRBV7-9 and J is TRBJ2-3; 8 nucleotides align to TRBD1. Germline V gives CDR1 SEHNR, CDR2 FQNEAQ (reference sequence). Trimming removed 3 bases from V and 0 bases from J; junction bases left unmatched: 2. The CDR3 covers 15 residues. The CDR3: CASSLGTGSTDTQYF. The DNA for the CDR3 is TGTGCCAGCAGCTTGGGGACAGGCAGCACAGATACGCAGTATTTT.

In regard to this clonotype: Possible read error: a much larger clone is one base away. This chain links TRBV28 with TRBJ2-4; possible D gene TRBD1, 6 bases. Germline CDR1 reads MDHEN; CDR2 reads SYDVKM. The CDR3 loop spans 15 amino acids. The V and J ends lost 5 bases and 8 bases respectively, with 19 bases between them. For the CDR3, the DNA is TGTGCCAGCAGTCAAAGACAGGTTGGGGTGGACATTCAGTACTTC. Translating gives CASSQRQVGVDIQYF. Filled out from reference TRBV28 and TRBJ2-4, the complete variable domain reads DVKVTQSSRYLVKRTGEKVFLECVQDMDHENMFWYRQDPGLGLRLIYFSYDVKMKEKGDIPEGYSVSREKKERFSLILESASTNQTSMYLCASSQRQVGVDIQYFGAGTRLSVL.

This clonotype was picked up many times. This chain uses TRBV9 with TRBJ2-7; 10 bases map to TRBD1. The V segment lost 4 bases and the J segment 2 bases; nucleotides outside the gene matches: 6. CDR3 length: 15 amino acids. Germline CDR1 is SGDLS and CDR2 is YYNGEE. The CDR3 region is CASSTRTGGAYEQYF. The CDR3 nucleotides are TGTGCCAGCAGCACGCGGACAGGGGGTGCCTACGAGCAGTACTTC.

This clonotype occurred many times. The chain has TRBV12-3 or TRBV12-4 and TRBJ1-2; D is uncertain. Between the trimmed V and J ends, which lost 6 bases and 4 bases, there was a span of 15 bases. This CDR3 is built from 14 residues. The CDR3 region has the DNA TGTGCCAGCAGCTTTGGTAGGAACAGCTATGGCTACACCTTC. Amino acids: CASSFGRNSYGYTF.